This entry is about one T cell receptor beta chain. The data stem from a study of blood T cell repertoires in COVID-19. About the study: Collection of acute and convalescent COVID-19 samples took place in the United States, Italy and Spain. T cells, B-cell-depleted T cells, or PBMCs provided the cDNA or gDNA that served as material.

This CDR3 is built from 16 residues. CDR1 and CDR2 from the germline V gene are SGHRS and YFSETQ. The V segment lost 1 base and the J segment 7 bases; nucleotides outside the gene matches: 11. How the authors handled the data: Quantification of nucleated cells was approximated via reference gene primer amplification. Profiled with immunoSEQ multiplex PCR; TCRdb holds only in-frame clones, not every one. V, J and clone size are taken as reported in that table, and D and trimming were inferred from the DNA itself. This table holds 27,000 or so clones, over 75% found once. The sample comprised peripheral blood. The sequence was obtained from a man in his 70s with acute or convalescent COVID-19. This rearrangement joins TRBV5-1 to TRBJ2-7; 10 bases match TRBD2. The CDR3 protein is CASSLQSGRAAREQYF. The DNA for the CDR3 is TGCGCCAGCAGCTTGCAAAGCGGGAGGGCCGCGCGAGAGCAGTACTTC.